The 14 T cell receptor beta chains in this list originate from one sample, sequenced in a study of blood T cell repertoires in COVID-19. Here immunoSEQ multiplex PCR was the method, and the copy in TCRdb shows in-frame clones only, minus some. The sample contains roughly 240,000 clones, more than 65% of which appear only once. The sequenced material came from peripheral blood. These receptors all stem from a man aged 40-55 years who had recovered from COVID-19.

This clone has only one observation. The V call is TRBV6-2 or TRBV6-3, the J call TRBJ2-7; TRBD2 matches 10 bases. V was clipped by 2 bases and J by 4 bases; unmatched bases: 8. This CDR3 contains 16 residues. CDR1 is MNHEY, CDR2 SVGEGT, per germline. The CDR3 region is CASSYPSGLAKYEQYF. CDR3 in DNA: TGTGCCAGCAGTTACCCCTCGGGACTAGCGAAATACGAGCAGTACTTC.

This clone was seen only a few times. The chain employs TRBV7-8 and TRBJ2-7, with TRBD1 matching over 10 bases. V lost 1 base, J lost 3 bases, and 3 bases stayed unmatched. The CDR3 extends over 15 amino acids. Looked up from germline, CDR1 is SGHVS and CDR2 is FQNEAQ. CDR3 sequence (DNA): TGTGCCAGCAGCTTAGGGGGACAGGGGATCTACGAGCAGTACTTC. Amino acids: CASSLGGQGIYEQYF.

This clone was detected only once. The DNA of the CDR3 is TGTGCCAGCTCACCGGGACTAGGACTTTCCGGGGAGCTGTTTTTT. Protein sequence: CASSPGLGLSGELFF. V usage is TRBV18 and J usage is TRBJ2-2, with 8 bases matching TRBD2. The J segment lost 6 bases and the V segment lost 3 bases, leaving 6 bases of the junction unmatched. Looked up from germline, CDR1 is KGHSH and CDR2 is LQKENI. This CDR3 is 15 amino acids long.

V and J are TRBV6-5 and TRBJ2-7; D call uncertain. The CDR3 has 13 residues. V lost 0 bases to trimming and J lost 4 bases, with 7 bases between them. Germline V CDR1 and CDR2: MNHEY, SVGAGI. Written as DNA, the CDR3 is TGTGCCAGCAGTTACTCGTCTCGGTACGAGCAGTACTTC. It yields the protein CASSYSSRYEQYF.

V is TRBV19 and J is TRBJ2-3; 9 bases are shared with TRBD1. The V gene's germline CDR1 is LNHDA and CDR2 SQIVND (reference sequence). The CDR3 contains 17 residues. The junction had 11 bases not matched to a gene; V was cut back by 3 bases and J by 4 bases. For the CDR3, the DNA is TGTGCCAGTAGTATCGGTTTAGGGACAGGGTCACCAGATACGCAGTATTTT. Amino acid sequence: CASSIGLGTGSPDTQYF.

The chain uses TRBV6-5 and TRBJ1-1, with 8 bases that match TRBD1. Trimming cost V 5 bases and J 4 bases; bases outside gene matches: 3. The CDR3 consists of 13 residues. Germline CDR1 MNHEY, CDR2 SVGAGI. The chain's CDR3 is CASSRTGRTEAFF. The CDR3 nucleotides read TGTGCCAGCAGTCGGACAGGGCGCACTGAAGCTTTCTTT.

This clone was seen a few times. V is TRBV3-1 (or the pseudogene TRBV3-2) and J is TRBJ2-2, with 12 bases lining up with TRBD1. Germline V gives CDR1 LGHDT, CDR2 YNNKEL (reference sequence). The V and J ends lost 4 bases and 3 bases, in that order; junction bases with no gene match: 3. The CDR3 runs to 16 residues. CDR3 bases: TGTGCCAGCAGCCGAGGGACAGGGGGCTACACCGGGGAGCTGTTTTTT. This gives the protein CASSRGTGGYTGELFF.

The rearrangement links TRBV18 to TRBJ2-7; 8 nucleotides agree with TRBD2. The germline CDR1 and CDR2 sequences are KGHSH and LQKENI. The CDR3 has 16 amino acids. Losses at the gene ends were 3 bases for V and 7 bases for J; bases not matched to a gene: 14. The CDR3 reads CASSPRPGLETFEQYF. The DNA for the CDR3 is TGTGCCAGCTCACCGCGCCCGGGACTAGAAACATTTGAGCAGTACTTC.

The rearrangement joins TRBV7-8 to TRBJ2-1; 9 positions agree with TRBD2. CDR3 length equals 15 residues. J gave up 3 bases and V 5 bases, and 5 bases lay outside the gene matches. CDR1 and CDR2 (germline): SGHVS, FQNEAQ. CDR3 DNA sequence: TGTGCCAGCAGCCCCCGGACTAGCGACTACAATGAGCAGTTCTTC. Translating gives CASSPRTSDYNEQFF.

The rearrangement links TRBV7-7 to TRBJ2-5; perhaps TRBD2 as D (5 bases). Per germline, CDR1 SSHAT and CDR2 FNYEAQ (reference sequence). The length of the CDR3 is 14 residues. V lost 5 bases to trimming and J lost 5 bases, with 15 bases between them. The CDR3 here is CASSRPGVSETQYF. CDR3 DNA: TGTGCCAGCAGCCGTCCCGGGGTGAGCGAGACCCAGTACTTC.

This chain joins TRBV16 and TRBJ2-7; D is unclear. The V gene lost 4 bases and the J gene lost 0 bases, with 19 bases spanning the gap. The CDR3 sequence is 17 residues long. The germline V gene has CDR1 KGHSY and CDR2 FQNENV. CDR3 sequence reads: CASSPTFGWRSSYEQYF. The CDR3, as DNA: TGTGCCAGCAGCCCAACCTTCGGTTGGCGGAGCTCCTACGAGCAGTACTTC.

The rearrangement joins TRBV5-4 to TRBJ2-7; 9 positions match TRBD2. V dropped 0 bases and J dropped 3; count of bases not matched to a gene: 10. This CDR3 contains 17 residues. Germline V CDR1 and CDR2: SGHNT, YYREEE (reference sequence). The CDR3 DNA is TGTGCCAGCAGCTTGGTCGTAGCGGGAGAAGGGGGCTACGAGCAGTACTTC. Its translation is CASSLVVAGEGGYEQYF.

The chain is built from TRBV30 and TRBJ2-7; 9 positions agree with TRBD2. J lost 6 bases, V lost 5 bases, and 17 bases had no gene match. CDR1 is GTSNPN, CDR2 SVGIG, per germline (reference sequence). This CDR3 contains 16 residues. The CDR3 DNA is TGTGCCTGGCGGAGCGGGAGGACCTCCCCCAAGGGCGAGCAGTACTTC. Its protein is CAWRSGRTSPKGEQYF.

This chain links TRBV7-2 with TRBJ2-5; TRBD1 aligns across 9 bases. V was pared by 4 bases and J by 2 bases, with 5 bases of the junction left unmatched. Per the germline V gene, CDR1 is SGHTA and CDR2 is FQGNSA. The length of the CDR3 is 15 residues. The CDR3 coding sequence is TGTGCCAGCAGCTCCCTTGGACAGGGGCAAGAGACCCAGTACTTC. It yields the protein CASSSLGQGQETQYF.